This TCR beta chain came from a study of blood T cells in healthy people across ages. Study results and caveats: Per million T cells, the diversity of TCR beta decreased roughly linearly as age advanced. TCR beta diversity tracked closely with naive T cell percentage. Long-lived donors exceeded aged donors in naive CD4+ cells and diversity.

In the case of this clonotype: Antigen unknown.

V was trimmed by 8 bases and J by 1 base, leaving 13 bases between them. The CDR3 consists of 13 residues. Looked up from germline, CDR1 is SQVTM and CDR2 is ANQGSEA. Combining a sample-barcoded 5' primer with a J-beta primer mix, a second PCR ran for roughly 7 to 11 cycles. TCRdb re-analysed the 5' RACE reads in MiXCR, keeping a single row per CDR3 protein. The sample holds over 1,200,000 distinct CDR3 sequences, approximately 63% seen once. The sample consisted of blood. This TCR was recovered from a man aged 18 to 29 in good health. The rearrangement links TRBV29-1 to TRBJ2-3, with unresolved D. CDR3 sequence: CSSTLWGTDTQYF. DNA for the CDR3: TGCAGCTCCACCCTATGGGGCACAGATACGCAGTATTTT.